A single sample is the source of the 16 T cell receptor beta chains below, sequenced in a study of control samples from healthy donors and cancer patients. Sequencing used immunoSEQ multiplex PCR; TCRdb keeps in-frame clones, though not all of them. This table holds about 160,000 clones, roughly 94% found once. The sample was blood. The receptors were gathered from a woman between 40 and 50 years old in good health.

The chain is built from TRBV11-3 and TRBJ2-1, with 8 bases identical to TRBD2. CDR3 size: 16 residues. Per germline, CDR1 SGHNT and CDR2 YENEEA. V lost 3 bases to trimming and J lost 6 bases; unmatched junction nucleotides: 10. The CDR3 sequence: CASSFGTSGGLNEQFF. The CDR3 DNA follows: TGTGCCAGCAGCTTTGGAACTAGCGGAGGTCTCAATGAGCAGTTCTTC.

This clone has just one count. This chain uses TRBV9 with TRBJ2-5; 9 nucleotides agree with TRBD2. The CDR3 length is 14 residues. CDR1 is SGDLS and CDR2 is YYNGEE in the germline V gene. After removal of 2 bases from V and 4 bases from J, the junction contained 3 bases not matched to a gene. CDR3 in amino acids: CASSVYSGGETQYF. CDR3 nucleotides: TGTGCCAGCAGCGTTTATAGCGGGGGAGAGACCCAGTACTTC.

The rearrangement joins TRBV6-5 to TRBJ1-2, with a tentative D call TRBD1 (5 bases). The V gene's germline CDR1 is MNHEY and CDR2 SVGAGI. This CDR3 has 14 amino acids. V was shortened by 1 base and J by 6 bases, with 12 bases between the two germline ends. The CDR3 loop is CASSYFGGTDGYTF. CDR3 DNA sequence: TGTGCCAGCAGTTACTTCGGCGGGACGGATGGCTACACCTTC.

J is TRBJ2-5 and V is TRBV5-1; 8 nucleotides match TRBD2. Per the germline V gene, CDR1 is SGHRS and CDR2 is YFSETQ. Unmatched junction bases numbered 8, after V lost 0 bases and J lost 1 base. This CDR3 region has 17 residues. As DNA, the CDR3 is TGCGCCAGCAGCTTGGCGGTCGGCGGGGGGTTCCAAGAGACCCAGTACTTC. It is translated as CASSLAVGGGFQETQYF.

The chain is built from TRBV7-8 and TRBJ1-2, with D unclear. CDR1 is SGHVS and CDR2 is FQNEAQ in the germline V gene. The CDR3 runs to 15 residues. The V and J ends lost 1 base and 3 bases respectively, with 12 bases between them. CDR3 residues: CASSLVSGSDYGYTF. CDR3 nucleotide sequence: TGTGCCAGCAGCTTAGTGTCGGGCTCAGACTATGGCTACACCTTC.

V and J are TRBV12-3 or TRBV12-4 and TRBJ2-1, with TRBD2 as a possible D gene (6 bases). Trimming cost V 8 bases and J 12 bases, with 14 bases left between them. The CDR3 sequence is 11 residues long. The CDR3 DNA sequence: TGTGCCAGCGGAACCGGGAGTTCGCAGTTCTTC. The encoded protein is CASGTGSSQFF.

V usage is TRBV27 and J usage is TRBJ2-7, with D unresolved. The CDR3 length is 15 residues. CDR1 is MNHEY, CDR2 SMNVEV, per germline (reference sequence). V was pared by 5 bases and J by 0 bases, with 14 bases between. This chain's CDR3 is CASSGIGVFSYEQYF. The CDR3 nucleotides are TGTGCCAGCAGTGGTATAGGCGTATTCTCCTACGAGCAGTACTTC.

J is TRBJ2-7 and V is TRBV7-2; D remains unclear. This CDR3 has 12 amino acids. Germline V CDR1 and CDR2: SGHTA, FQGNSA. Trimming removed 6 bases from V and 2 bases from J, with 8 bases in between. DNA of the CDR3: TGTGCCAGCAGATTGCCGCCCTACGAGCAGTACTTC. It translates to CASRLPPYEQYF. The full variable domain, in which reference TRBV7-2 and TRBJ2-7 provide the parts outside the CDR3, is GAGVSQSPSNKVTEKGKDVELRCDPISGHTALYWYRQSLGQGLEFLIYFQGNSAPDKSGLPSDRFSAERTGGSVSTLTIQRTQQEDSAVYLCASRLPPYEQYFGPGTRLTVT.

This chain uses TRBV7-8 with TRBJ2-2; 8 bases are a match to TRBD2. Germline V CDR1 and CDR2: SGHVS, FQNEAQ. The CDR3 is made up of 17 amino acids. Trimming removed 5 bases from V and 0 bases from J; junction bases left unmatched: 8. In DNA, the CDR3 is TGTGCCAGCAGCGGCCAACGGGGGGGGCCGAACACCGGGGAGCTGTTTTTT. As protein: CASSGQRGGPNTGELFF.

The rearrangement joins TRBV12-3 or TRBV12-4 to TRBJ1-5; no clear D gene. The V end was cut by 6 bases, the J end by 5 bases, with 8 bases between. The CDR3 covers 12 residues. Here the CDR3 reads CASSGDYQPQHF. In DNA form, the CDR3 reads TGTGCCAGCAGCGGAGATTATCAGCCCCAGCATTTT.

This chain joins TRBV7-9 and TRBJ1-5; tentative D call: TRBD1 (5 bases). This CDR3 comprises 13 residues. The V end lost 1 base, the J end lost 7 bases, and 8 bases lay between the germline ends. Per germline, CDR1 SEHNR and CDR2 FQNEAQ (reference sequence). As DNA, the CDR3 is TGTGCCAGCAGCTTAGAACGGGGCCAGCCCCAGCATTTT. Residues: CASSLERGQPQHF.

V and J are TRBV19 and TRBJ2-1; perhaps TRBD1 as D (6 bases). The CDR3 loop spans 14 amino acids. The germline V gene encodes CDR1 LNHDA and CDR2 SQIVND (reference sequence). V lost 7 bases and J 3 bases, leaving 13 bases between the germline ends. The CDR3 spells CASTRTVSYNEQFF. Here the CDR3 DNA reads TGTGCCAGTACAAGGACAGTAAGCTACAATGAGCAGTTCTTC.

The rearrangement uses TRBV19 and TRBJ1-1, with D perhaps TRBD1 (5 bases). Germline-derived CDR1 and CDR2 are LNHDA and SQIVND (reference sequence). This CDR3 spans 16 amino acids. Trimming shortened V by 11 bases and J by 0 bases, and 22 bases separated the two germline ends. The CDR3 reads CASKRHIGVMNTEAFF. The CDR3 region has the DNA TGTGCCTCCAAGAGGCACATAGGGGTTATGAACACTGAAGCTTTCTTT.

The rearrangement joins TRBV18 to TRBJ2-2; D gene unclear. The CDR3 sequence is 15 residues long. Trimming cost V 4 bases and J 5 bases, with 14 bases left between them. The germline gives CDR1 KGHSH, CDR2 LQKENI. For the CDR3, the DNA is TGTGCCAGCTCACTCGGACCGTCCGGGACCGGGGAGCTGTTTTTT. Its translation: CASSLGPSGTGELFF.

The chain links TRBV4-2 to TRBJ2-3; 11 bases line up with TRBD2. The CDR3 loop spans 16 amino acids. V shed 3 bases and J 3 bases; nucleotides not matched to a gene: 5. Per the germline V gene, CDR1 is LGHNA and CDR2 is YNFKEQ. The CDR3 coding sequence is TGTGCCAGCAGCCATCTAGCGGGGGGCCCTACAGATACGCAGTATTTT. This sequence encodes CASSHLAGGPTDTQYF.

V gene TRBV11-3 combines with J gene TRBJ2-5; a weak D match, TRBD1 (5 bases). The germline V gene encodes CDR1 SGHNT and CDR2 YENEEA. The CDR3 is 14 residues long. Trimming removed 1 base at V and 2 bases at J, with 8 bases between. DNA for the CDR3: TGTGCCAGCAGCTTAGCCCCAGGGCAAGAGACCCAGTACTTC. Translating gives CASSLAPGQETQYF. Complete variable domain (other parts from reference TRBV11-3 and TRBJ2-5): EAGVVQSPRYKIIEKKQPVAFWCNPISGHNTLYWYLQNLGQGPELLIRYENEEAVDDSQLPKDRFSAERLKGVDSTLKIQPAELGDSAVYLCASSLAPGQETQYFGPGTRLLVL.